The 5 T cell receptor beta chains reported below all come from one sample, sequenced in a study of T-cell reconstitution after alpha-beta-depleted transplantation in children. The authors prepared the TCRbeta library with unique molecular identifiers. TCRdb recomputed calls from the PCR reads with MiXCR, one row per CDR3 protein. Of approximately 200,000 distinct CDR3 sequences detected, roughly 15% appear once; the ten largest clones hold 13%. The sample consisted of PBMCs from the stem cell graft donor, taken from the stem cell graft. The receptors stem from a human donor who donated a stem cell graft to a child with acute lymphoblastic leukemia.

The chain joins TRBV5-1 to TRBJ2-2; TRBD1 matches at 8 bases. J gave up 7 bases and V 7 bases, and 9 bases lay outside the gene matches. The CDR3 runs to 14 residues. Germline-derived CDR1 and CDR2 are SGHRS and YFSETQ. CDR3 protein: CASQQPGGIGELFF. The CDR3 nucleotides are TGCGCCAGCCAACAACCAGGGGGCATCGGGGAGCTGTTTTTT.

This clonotype was picked up many times. The chain combines TRBV11-2 with TRBJ1-2; D is ambiguous. The CDR3 has 12 amino acids. V was shortened by 4 bases and J by 7 bases, with 10 bases between the two germline ends. The germline gives CDR1 SGHAT, CDR2 FQNNGV. The CDR3 bases are TGTGCCAGCAGCTACGGACTGACTGGCTACACCTTC. It translates to CASSYGLTGYTF.

The chain recombines TRBV10-1 with TRBJ2-7; TRBD2 aligns across 7 bases. The germline V gene has CDR1 WNHNN and CDR2 SYGVQD (reference sequence). V lost 6 bases, J lost 3 bases, and 11 bases stayed unmatched. The CDR3 loop spans 15 amino acids. DNA for the CDR3: TGCGCCAGCAGAAAACCGGGACTACAAATCTACGAGCAGTACTTC. It codes for CASRKPGLQIYEQYF.

This rearrangement joins TRBV7-9 to TRBJ1-2, with D perhaps matching TRBD1 (5 bases). In germline, CDR1 is SEHNR, CDR2 FQNEAQ (reference sequence). Trimming left V 5 bases short and J 6 bases short, with 16 bases between. The CDR3 is made up of 14 amino acids. The CDR3 loop is CASSPVRGLNGYTF. The CDR3 DNA reads as TGTGCCAGCAGCCCCGTGCGGGGACTTAATGGCTACACCTTC.

This clonotype was seen many times. The CDR3 loop is CASSFGLAGAYEQYF. The DNA of the CDR3 is TGTGCCAGCAGCTTCGGACTAGCGGGAGCCTACGAGCAGTACTTC. The V gene is TRBV7-9, the J gene TRBJ2-7, with TRBD2 matching 13 bases. The CDR3 is made up of 15 amino acids. Trimming took 3 bases from V and 2 from J; bases not matched to a gene: 1. CDR1 is SEHNR and CDR2 is FQNEAQ in the germline V gene (reference sequence).